This paragraph reports one T cell receptor beta chain. Its antigen remains undetermined. No base quality information exists; no much larger clone differs at one position. The CDR3 regions of human TCRbeta chains were subjected to immunosequencing. Per the authors' processing: Repertoire TCRs were matched against a reference library of SARS-CoV-2-specific TCRs generated with the MIRA antigen-specificity platform. Breadth was defined as the fraction of unique TCRs that were SARS-CoV-2-associated. Depth was defined as the fraction of total T cells that were SARS-CoV-2-associated. Using the MIRA data, every spike-specific TCR was mapped to the spike region that the TCR reacted to and assigned to either a CD4 or a CD8 class. Log10-transformed breadth and depth values were compared by one-way ANOVA with Sidak's multiple comparisons tests. TCRdb stores this immuneACCESS table with in-frame sequences only. Part of the clones is absent; in the studies checked, under half of the shortfall reflects unresolved V genes, and no reason is known for the rest. V and J calls and clone size are given by that table; D and trimming were obtained from the DNA. Counted in this sample were 180,000 or so clones; roughly 88% of them appeared once. Around 8% of the sample comes from the top ten.

The data are from a study of T cell responses to AZD1222 COVID-19 vaccine (dated by TCRdb to about 2021). Background on the whole study: Because spike-specific TCR depth and breadth did not differ between the two schedules, AZD1222 recipients who got a second dose at roughly 4 weeks were pooled with those who got a second dose at roughly 12 weeks. TCR sequencing was performed for 233 trial participants, of whom roughly 200 were given two doses of AZD1222 and 26 were given two doses of MenACWY control vaccine. Enrollment into the trials was organized by age into subgroups of 18-55, 56-69 and 70-plus years, and those subgroups contained around 150, 28 and 57 TCR-sequenced participants, respectively.

The study at large found these results: Vaccine-associated CD4 TCRs spanned the whole spike protein, with dominant responses in regions 160-218 and 743-854. Reportedly, close to half of the unique spike-specific TCRs recognized epitopes lying outside the regions that are mutated in the B.1.351 and B.1.1.7 variants. After two AZD1222 doses, both the breadth and the depth of spike-specific TCRs were significantly higher than at day 0 and than in MenACWY recipients. The 56-69-year group was small, and its depth increase did not reach significance, likely because of low power. Because no day 14 peak-response samples were available, the repertoires could be characterized only after the peak T cell response. Conclusions about previously exposed vaccinees were limited because only a handful of AZD1222 recipients were SARS-CoV-2 seropositive at baseline. Most participants were white British and females outnumbered males, and the authors suggested that clonal diversity may have been underestimated.

The V end gives up 6 bases and the J end 5 bases, leaving 9 bases in the junction not matched to a gene. The CDR3 goes from the cysteine to the phenylalanine over 15 residues. Solely the CDR3 DNA is kept, with 45 bases framed from the first base. The CDR1 and CDR2 encoded by the germline V gene are MDHEN and SYDVKM. The time point label, read with the paper, signifies: baseline before first vaccination. The vaccinee samples were drawn from two UK trials, COV001 and COV002, one of which was a single-blind randomized controlled phase 2/3 trial testing AZD1222 (ChAdOx1 nCoV-19) in healthy adults. For TCRbeta chain sequencing, PBMC samples were collected from trial participants at day 0 and at day 28 after the second dose.

Specimen: peripheral blood, collected on day 0 of AZD1222 vaccination. The receptor comes from an adult in good health. The rearrangement joined TRBV28 to TRBJ2-3; 9 junctional bases match TRBD1. Here the CDR3 is given as CASSQRGQGGDTQYF. The DNA sequence is as follows: TGTGCCAGCAGCCAAAGGGGACAGGGAGGAGATACGCAGTATTTT.